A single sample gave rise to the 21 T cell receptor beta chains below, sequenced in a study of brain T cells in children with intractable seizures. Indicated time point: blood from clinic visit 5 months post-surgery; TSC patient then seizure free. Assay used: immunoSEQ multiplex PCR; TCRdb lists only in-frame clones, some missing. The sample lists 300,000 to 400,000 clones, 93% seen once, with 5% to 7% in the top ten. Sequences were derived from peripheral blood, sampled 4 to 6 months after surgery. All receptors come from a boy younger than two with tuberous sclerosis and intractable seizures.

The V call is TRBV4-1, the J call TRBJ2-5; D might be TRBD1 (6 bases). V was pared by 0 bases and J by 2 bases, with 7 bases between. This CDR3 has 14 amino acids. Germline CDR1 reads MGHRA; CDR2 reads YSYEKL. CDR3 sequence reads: CASSQEDSQETQYF. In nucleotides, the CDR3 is TGCGCCAGCAGCCAAGAGGACAGTCAAGAGACCCAGTACTTC.

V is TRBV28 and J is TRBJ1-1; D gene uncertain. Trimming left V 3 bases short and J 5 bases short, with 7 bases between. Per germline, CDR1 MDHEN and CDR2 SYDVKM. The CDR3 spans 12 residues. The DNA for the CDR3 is TGTGCCAGCAGTTTCTGGGGAACTGAAGCTTTCTTT. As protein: CASSFWGTEAFF.

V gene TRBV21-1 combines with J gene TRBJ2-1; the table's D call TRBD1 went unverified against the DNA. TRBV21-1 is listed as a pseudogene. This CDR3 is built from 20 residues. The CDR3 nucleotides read TGTGCCAGCAGCGCCACCGGGACAGGGGGGAGGGAGAGGATCTACAATGAGCAGTTCTTC. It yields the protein CASSATGTGGRERIYNEQFF.

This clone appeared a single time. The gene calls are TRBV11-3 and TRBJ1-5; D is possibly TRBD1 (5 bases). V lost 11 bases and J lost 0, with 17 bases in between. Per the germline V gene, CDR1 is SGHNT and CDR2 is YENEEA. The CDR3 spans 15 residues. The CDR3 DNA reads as TGTGCCTCTCCCCTGGGGGGAATTAGCAATCAGCCCCAGCATTTT. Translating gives CASPLGGISNQPQHF.

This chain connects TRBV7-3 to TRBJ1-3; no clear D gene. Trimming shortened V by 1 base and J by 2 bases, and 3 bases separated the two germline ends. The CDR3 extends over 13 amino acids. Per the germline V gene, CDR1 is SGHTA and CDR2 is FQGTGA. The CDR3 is CASSLKPGNTIYF. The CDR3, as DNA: TGTGCCAGCAGCTTAAAGCCTGGAAACACCATATATTTT. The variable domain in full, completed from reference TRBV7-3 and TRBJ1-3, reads GAGVSQTPSNKVTEKGKYVELRCDPISGHTALYWYRQSLGQGPEFLIYFQGTGAADDSGLPNDRFFAVRPEGSVSTLKIQRTERGDSAVYLCASSLKPGNTIYFGEGSWLTVV.

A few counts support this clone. CDR3 sequence: CASSPDRGGYTF. The CDR3, as DNA: TGTGCCAGCAGCCCAGACAGGGGTGGCTACACCTTC. The chain links TRBV7-9 to TRBJ1-2; 8 nucleotides match TRBD1. This CDR3 is built from 12 residues. The V segment lost 5 bases and the J segment 7 bases; nucleotides outside the gene matches: 3. Germline CDR1 is SEHNR and CDR2 is FQNEAQ (reference sequence). Supplemented by reference TRBV7-9 and TRBJ1-2, the full variable domain reads DTGVSQNPRHKITKRGQNVTFRCDPISEHNRLYWYRQTLGQGPEFLTYFQNEAQLEKSRLLSDRFSAERPKGSFSTLEIQRTEQGDSAMYLCASSPDRGGYTFGSGTRLTVV.

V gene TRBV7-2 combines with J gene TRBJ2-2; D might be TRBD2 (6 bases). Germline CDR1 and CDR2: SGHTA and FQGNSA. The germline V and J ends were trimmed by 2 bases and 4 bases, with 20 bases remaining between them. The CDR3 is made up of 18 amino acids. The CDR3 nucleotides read TGTGCCAGCAGCTTACACCTTTTCGCCGGGCGGGGCACCGGGGAGCTGTTTTTT. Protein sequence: CASSLHLFAGRGTGELFF. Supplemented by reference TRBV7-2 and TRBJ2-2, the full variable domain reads GAGVSQSPSNKVTEKGKDVELRCDPISGHTALYWYRQSLGQGLEFLIYFQGNSAPDKSGLPSDRFSAERTGGSVSTLTIQRTQQEDSAVYLCASSLHLFAGRGTGELFFGEGSRLTVL.

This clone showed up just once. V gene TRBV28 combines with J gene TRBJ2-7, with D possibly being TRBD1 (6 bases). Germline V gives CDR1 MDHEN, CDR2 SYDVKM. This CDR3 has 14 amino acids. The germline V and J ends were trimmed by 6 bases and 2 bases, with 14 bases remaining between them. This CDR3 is CASRPGTTTYEQYF. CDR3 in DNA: TGTGCCAGCAGGCCCGGGACAACGACCTACGAGCAGTACTTC. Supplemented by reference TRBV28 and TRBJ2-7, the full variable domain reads DVKVTQSSRYLVKRTGEKVFLECVQDMDHENMFWYRQDPGLGLRLIYFSYDVKMKEKGDIPEGYSVSREKKERFSLILESASTNQTSMYLCASRPGTTTYEQYFGPGTRLTVT.

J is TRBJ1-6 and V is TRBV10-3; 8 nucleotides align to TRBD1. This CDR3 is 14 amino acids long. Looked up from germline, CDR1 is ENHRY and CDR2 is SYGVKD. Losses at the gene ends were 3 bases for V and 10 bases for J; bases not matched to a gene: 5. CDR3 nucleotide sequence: TGTGCCATCAGTGACGTGACAGGGGAGTCACCCCTCCACTTT. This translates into CAISDVTGESPLHF.

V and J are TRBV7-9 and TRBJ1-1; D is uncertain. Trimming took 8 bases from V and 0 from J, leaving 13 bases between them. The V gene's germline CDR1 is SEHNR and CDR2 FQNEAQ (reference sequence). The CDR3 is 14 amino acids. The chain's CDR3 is CASGRPYMNTEAFF. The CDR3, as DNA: TGTGCCAGCGGAAGACCCTACATGAACACTGAAGCTTTCTTT.

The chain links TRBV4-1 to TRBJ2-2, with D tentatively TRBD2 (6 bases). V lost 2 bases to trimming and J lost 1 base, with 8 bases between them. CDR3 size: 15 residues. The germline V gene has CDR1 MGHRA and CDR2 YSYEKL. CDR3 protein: CASSQRGLNTGELFF. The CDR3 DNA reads TGCGCCAGCAGCCAACGGGGACTGAACACCGGGGAGCTGTTTTTT.

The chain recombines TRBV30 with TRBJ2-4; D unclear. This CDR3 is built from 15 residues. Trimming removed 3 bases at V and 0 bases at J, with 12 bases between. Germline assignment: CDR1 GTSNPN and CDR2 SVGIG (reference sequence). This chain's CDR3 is CAWSVTVLAKNIQYF. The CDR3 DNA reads TGTGCCTGGAGCGTCACAGTACTAGCCAAAAACATTCAGTACTTC.

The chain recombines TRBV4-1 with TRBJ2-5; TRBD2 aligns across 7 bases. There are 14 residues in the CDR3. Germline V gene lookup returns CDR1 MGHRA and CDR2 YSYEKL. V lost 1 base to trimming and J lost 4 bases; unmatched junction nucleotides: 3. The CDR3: CASSQGGRGETQYF. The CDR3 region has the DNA TGCGCCAGCAGCCAAGGGGGGAGGGGAGAGACCCAGTACTTC.

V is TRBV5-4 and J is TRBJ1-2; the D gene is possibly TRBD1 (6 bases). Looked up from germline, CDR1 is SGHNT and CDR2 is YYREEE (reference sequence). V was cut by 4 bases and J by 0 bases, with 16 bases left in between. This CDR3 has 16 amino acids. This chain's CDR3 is CASSDRNLLANYGYTF. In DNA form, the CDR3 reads TGTGCCAGCAGCGACAGGAACCTATTAGCTAACTATGGCTACACCTTC.

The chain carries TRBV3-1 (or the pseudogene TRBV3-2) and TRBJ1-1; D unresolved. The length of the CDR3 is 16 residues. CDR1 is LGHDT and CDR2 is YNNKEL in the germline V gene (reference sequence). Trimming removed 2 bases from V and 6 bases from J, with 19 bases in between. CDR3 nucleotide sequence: TGTGCCAGCAGCCAACTCCTGGGAGGGTTAGTGCCTGAAGCTTTCTTT. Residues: CASSQLLGGLVPEAFF.

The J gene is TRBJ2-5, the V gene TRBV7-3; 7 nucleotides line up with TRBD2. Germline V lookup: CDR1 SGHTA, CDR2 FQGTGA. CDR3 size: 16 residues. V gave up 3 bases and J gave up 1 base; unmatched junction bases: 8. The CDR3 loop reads CASSFGSPGGQETQYF. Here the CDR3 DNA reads TGTGCCAGCAGCTTTGGCTCCCCGGGGGGCCAAGAGACCCAGTACTTC.

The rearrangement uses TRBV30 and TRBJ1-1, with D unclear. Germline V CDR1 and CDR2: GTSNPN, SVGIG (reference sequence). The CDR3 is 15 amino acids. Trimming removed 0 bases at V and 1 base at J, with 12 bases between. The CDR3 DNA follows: TGTGCCTGGAGTGTTCAGTTGGGGTCGAACACTGAAGCTTTCTTT. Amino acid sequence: CAWSVQLGSNTEAFF.

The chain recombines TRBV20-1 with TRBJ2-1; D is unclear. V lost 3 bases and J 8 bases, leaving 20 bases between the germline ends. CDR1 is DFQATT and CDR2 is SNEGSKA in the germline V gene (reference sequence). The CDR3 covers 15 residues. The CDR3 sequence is CSASGLAGSVDEQFF. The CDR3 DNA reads TGCAGTGCTAGTGGTTTAGCAGGATCTGTGGATGAGCAGTTCTTC.

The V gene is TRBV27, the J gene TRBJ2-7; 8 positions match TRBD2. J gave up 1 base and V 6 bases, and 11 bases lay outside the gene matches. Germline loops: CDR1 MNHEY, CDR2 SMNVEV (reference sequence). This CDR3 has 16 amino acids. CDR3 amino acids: CASSLSSGPISYEQYF. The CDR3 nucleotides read TGTGCCAGCAGCCTATCTAGCGGGCCTATTTCCTACGAGCAGTACTTC.

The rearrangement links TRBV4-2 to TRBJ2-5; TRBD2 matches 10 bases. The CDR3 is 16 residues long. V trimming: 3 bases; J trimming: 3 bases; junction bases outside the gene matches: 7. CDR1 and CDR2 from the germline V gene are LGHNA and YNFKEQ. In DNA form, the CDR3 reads TGTGCCAGCAGCCAGAAACTTACTAGCGGGAAAGAGACCCAGTACTTC. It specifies CASSQKLTSGKETQYF.

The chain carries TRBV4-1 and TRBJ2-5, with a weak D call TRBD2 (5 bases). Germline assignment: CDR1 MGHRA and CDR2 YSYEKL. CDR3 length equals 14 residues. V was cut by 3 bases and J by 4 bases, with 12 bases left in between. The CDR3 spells CASSHLTKTETQYF. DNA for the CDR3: TGCGCCAGCAGCCACTTGACTAAGACAGAGACCCAGTACTTC.